This record concerns one TCR beta chain sequence. The target antigen is unknown. 13 Jbeta primers and 60 Vbeta primers were used for the PCR. Clones were sequenced by immunoSEQ multiplex PCR, and TCRdb holds only the in-frame ones, with some missing. The data hold tens of thousands of clones, with approximately 80% observed a single time. The entry originates in a study of cytomegalovirus exposure and HLA in healthy donors. About the research overall: Among the approximately 370 donors who were genotyped, about 80% fell in the genetic ancestry cluster that is associated with self-reported Caucasian donors.

At the time of sampling, donors were nominally healthy, though unrecorded immune exposures were likely. Trimming stripped 1 base from V and 6 bases from J, with 10 bases between. This CDR3 has 13 amino acids. Germline CDR1 and CDR2: SGHVS and FNYEAQ. Study results and limitations: Previously analyzed data showed that most TCR beta V segments were productive at a frequency of about 87% or about 30%. Some V segments, TRBV6-2 and TRBV6-3 among them, were indistinguishable and were therefore excluded.

The chain combines TRBV7-6 with TRBJ2-7; D is perhaps TRBD1 (7 bases). The sequenced material came from PBMCs. This receptor was taken from a man in his forties or fifties in good health and CMV-seronegative. CDR3 sequence reads: CASSLDRGGEQYF. CDR3 in DNA: TGTGCCAGCAGCTTAGACAGGGGAGGCGAGCAGTACTTC. Using reference TRBV7-6 and TRBJ2-7 for the parts outside the CDR3, the full variable domain is GAGVSQSPRYKVTKRGQDVALRCDPISGHVSLYWYRQALGQGPEFLTYFNYEAQQDKSGLPNDRFSAERPEGSISTLTIQRTEQRDSAMYRCASSLDRGGEQYFGPGTRLTVT.